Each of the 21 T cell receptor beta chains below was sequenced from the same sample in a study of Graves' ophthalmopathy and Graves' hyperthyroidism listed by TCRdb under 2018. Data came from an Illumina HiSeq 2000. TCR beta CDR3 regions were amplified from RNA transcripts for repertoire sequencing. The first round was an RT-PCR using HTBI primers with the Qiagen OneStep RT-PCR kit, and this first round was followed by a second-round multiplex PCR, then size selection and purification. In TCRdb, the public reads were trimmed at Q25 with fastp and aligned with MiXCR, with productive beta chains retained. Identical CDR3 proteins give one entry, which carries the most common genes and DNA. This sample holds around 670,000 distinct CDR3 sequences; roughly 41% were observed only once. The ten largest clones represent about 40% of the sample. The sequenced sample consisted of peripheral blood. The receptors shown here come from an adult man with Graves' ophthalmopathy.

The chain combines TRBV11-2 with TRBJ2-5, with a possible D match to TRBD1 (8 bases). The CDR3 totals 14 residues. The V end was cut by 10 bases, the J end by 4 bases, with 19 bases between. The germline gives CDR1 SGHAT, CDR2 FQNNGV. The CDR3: CANRGAGVGETQYF. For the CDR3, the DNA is TGTGCCAACAGGGGGGCGGGGGTTGGAGAGACCCAGTACTTC.

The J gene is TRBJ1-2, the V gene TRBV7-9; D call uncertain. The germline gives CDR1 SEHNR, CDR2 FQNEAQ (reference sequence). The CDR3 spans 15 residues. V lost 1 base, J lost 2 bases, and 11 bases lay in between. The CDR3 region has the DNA TGTGCCAGCAGCTTAGATTTTGGGGAAAACTATGGCTACACCTTC. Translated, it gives CASSLDFGENYGYTF.

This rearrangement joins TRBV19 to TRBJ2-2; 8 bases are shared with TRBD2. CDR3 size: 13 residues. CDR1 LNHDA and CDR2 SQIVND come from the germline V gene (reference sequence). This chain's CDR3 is CATGLVSYGELFF. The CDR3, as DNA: TGTGCGACGGGACTAGTTAGCTACGGGGAGCTGTTTTTT.

CDR3 DNA: TGTGCCAGCAGTTACTCAGGGCTTTGGGGCTACACCTTC. Translated: CASSYSGLWGYTF. The chain combines TRBV7-9 with TRBJ1-2, with a possible D match to TRBD1 (5 bases). The germline CDR1 and CDR2 sequences are SEHNR and FQNEAQ (reference sequence). This CDR3 is built from 13 residues. Trimming took 6 bases from V and 8 from J, leaving 16 bases between them.

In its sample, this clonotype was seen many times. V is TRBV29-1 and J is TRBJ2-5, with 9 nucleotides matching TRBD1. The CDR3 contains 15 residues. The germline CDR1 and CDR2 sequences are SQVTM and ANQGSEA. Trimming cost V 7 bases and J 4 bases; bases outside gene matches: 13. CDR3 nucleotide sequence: TGCAGCGCAATCACAGGGGGCGGAATAGGAGAGACCCAGTACTTC. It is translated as CSAITGGGIGETQYF.

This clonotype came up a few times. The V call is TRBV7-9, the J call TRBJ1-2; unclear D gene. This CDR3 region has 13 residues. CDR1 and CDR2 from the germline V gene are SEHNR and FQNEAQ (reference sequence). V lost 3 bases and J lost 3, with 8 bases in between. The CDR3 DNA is TGTGCCAGCAGCTTTCAGGATTACTATGGCTACACCTTC. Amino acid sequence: CASSFQDYYGYTF.

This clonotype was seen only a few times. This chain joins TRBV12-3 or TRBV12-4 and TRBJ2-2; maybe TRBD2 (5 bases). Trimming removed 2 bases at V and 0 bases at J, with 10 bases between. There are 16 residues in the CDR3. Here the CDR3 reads CASSLTRFANTGELFF. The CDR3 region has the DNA TGTGCCAGCAGTTTAACTAGGTTCGCGAACACCGGGGAGCTGTTTTTT.

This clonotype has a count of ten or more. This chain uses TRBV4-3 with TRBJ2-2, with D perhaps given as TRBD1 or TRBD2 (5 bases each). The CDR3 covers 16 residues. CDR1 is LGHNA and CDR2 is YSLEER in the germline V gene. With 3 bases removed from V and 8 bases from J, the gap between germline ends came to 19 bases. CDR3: CASSQTWDPRTGELFF. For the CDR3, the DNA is TGCGCCAGCAGCCAGACCTGGGACCCTCGTACTGGGGAGCTGTTTTTT.

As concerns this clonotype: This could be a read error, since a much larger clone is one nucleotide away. CDR3 DNA: TGCAGCGTTGGCGGACAGGGGACCTACGAGCAGTACTTC. The encoded protein is CSVGGQGTYEQYF. This sequence joins TRBV29-1 and TRBJ2-7, with 9 positions matching TRBD1. This CDR3 contains 13 residues. The ends lost 4 bases at V and 2 bases at J; junction bases unmatched: 3. Germline V lookup: CDR1 SQVTM, CDR2 ANQGSEA.

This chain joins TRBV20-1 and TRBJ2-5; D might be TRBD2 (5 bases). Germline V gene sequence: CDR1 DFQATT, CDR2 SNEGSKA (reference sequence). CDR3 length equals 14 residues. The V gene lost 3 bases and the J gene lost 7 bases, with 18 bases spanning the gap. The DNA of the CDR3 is TGCAGTGCTAGGTACCCGCCGCGGGCGGGGACCCAGTACTTC. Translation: CSARYPPRAGTQYF.

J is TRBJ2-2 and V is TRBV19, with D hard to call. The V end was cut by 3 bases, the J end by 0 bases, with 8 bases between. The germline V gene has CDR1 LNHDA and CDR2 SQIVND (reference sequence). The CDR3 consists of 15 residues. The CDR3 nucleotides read TGTGCCAGTAGTATTGGGGTCGCGAACACCGGGGAGCTGTTTTTT. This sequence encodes CASSIGVANTGELFF.

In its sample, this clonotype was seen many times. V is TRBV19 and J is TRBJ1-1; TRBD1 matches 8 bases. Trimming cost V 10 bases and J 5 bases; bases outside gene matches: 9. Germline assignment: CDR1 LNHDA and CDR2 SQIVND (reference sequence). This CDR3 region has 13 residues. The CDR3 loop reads CATIDRGGTEAFF. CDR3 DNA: TGTGCCACTATCGACAGGGGAGGTACTGAAGCTTTCTTT.

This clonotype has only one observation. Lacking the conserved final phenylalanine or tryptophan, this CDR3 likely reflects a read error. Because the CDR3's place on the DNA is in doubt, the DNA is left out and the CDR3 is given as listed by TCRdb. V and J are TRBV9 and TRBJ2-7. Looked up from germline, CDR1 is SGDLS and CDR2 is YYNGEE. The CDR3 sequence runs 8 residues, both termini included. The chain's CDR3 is CASSEAGT.

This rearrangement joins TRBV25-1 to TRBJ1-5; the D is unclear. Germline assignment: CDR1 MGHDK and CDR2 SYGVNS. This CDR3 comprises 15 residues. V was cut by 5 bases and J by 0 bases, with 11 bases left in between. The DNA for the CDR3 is TGTGCCAGCAGTTTATGGCAGTCTAGCAATCAGCCCCAGCATTTT. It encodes CASSLWQSSNQPQHF.

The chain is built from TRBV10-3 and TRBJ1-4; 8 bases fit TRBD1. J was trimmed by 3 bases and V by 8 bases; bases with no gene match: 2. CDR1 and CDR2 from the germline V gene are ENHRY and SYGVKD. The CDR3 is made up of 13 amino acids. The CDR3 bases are TGTGCCATCGGGACAGGTTCTAATGAAAAACTGTTTTTT. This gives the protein CAIGTGSNEKLFF.

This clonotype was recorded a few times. The CDR3 region is CASSPGTDRPEAFF. The DNA for the CDR3 is TGTGCCAGCAGCCCTGGGACAGATCGACCTGAAGCTTTCTTT. This chain connects TRBV7-9 to TRBJ1-1; 7 nucleotides agree with TRBD1. Germline CDR1 SEHNR, CDR2 FQNEAQ (reference sequence). Losses at the gene ends were 5 bases for V and 6 bases for J; bases not matched to a gene: 9. This CDR3 contains 14 residues.

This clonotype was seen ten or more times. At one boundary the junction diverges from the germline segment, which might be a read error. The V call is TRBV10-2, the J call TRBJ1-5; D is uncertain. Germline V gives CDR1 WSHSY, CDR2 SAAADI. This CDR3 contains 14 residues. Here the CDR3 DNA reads TGTGCCAGCAGTGAAGGAGATAGCAATCAGCCCCAGCATTTT. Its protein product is CASSEGDSNQPQHF.

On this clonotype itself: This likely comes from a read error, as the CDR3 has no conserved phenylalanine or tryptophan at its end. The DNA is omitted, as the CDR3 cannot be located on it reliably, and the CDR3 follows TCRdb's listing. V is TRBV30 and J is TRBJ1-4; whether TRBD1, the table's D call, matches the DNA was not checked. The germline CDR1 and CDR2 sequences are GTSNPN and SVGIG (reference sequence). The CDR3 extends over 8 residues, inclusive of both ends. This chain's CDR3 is CAWSVMGL.

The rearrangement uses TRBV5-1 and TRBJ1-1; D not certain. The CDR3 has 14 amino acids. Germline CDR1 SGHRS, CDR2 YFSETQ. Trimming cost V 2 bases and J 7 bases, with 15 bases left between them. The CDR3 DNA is TGCGCCAGCAGCTTTAACGAGGTCTACCGTGAAGCTTTCTTT. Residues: CASSFNEVYREAFF.

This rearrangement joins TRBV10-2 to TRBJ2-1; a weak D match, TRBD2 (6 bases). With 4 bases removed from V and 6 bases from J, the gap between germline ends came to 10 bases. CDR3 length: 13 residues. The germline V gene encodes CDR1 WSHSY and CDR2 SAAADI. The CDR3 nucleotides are TGCGCCAGCAGTGGCTGGAGGGGCAATGAGCAGTTCTTC. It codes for CASSGWRGNEQFF.

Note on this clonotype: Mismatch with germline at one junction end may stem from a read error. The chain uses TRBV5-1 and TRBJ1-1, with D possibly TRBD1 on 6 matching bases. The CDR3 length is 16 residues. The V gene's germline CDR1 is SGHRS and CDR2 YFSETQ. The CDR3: CASSLGEGGVDTEAFF. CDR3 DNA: TGTGCCAGCAGCTTAGGGGAAGGGGGGGTGGACACTGAAGCTTTCTTT.